This passage covers 26 T cell receptor beta chains from one sample sequenced in a study of beta chain features in type 1 diabetes. Reverse transcription of all isolated RNA meant that expressed TCRB transcripts were sequenced. Only in-frame clones appear in the TCRdb table, and some are missing; sequencing was by immunoSEQ multiplex PCR. The table lists 200,000 to 250,000 clones, approximately 10% of them singletons, with approximately 1.3% in the top ten. The sequenced sample was central memory CD4+ T cells from blood. The source is a man between 18 and 35 years old in good health.

The sample holds a few counts of this clone. V gene TRBV9 combines with J gene TRBJ1-2; D gene uncertain. V was clipped by 4 bases and J by 1 base, with 8 bases between them. The CDR3 spans 13 residues. CDR1 and CDR2 (germline): SGDLS, YYNGEE. CDR3 sequence reads: CASSPDINYGYTF. CDR3 nucleotides: TGTGCCAGCAGCCCTGACATTAACTATGGCTACACCTTC.

The chain uses TRBV5-6 and TRBJ2-3; a weak D match, TRBD1 (5 bases). This CDR3 is 15 amino acids long. Germline lookup yields CDR1 SGHDT and CDR2 YYEEEE. Trimming took off 5 bases at V and 1 base at J, with 14 bases between the two ends. CDR3 nucleotide sequence: TGTGCCAGCAGACAGCAAGGGGTGGGCACAGATACGCAGTATTTT. Amino acid sequence: CASRQQGVGTDTQYF.

This clone has just a few counts. The chain has TRBV10-3 and TRBJ1-1, with D tentatively TRBD1 (5 bases). The germline V gene has CDR1 ENHRY and CDR2 SYGVKD. V was cut by 6 bases and J by 1 base, with 18 bases left in between. The CDR3 is made up of 16 amino acids. CDR3 residues: CAIRGENSLRNTEAFF. The CDR3 DNA is TGTGCCATCAGGGGGGAGAACAGCTTAAGGAACACTGAAGCTTTCTTT.

There are a few counts of this clone. The rearrangement links TRBV5-1 to TRBJ2-1; D may be TRBD1 or TRBD2 (5 bases each). There are 14 residues in the CDR3. CDR1 SGHRS and CDR2 YFSETQ come from the germline V gene. The V gene lost 5 bases and the J gene lost 8 bases, with 17 bases spanning the gap. The CDR3 spells CASSNPGTPYEQFF. CDR3 bases: TGCGCCAGCAGTAATCCCGGGACCCCGTATGAGCAGTTCTTC.

This clone was observed a few times. The gene calls are TRBV25-1 and TRBJ2-7, with D hard to call. The V gene lost 3 bases and the J gene lost 3 bases, with 9 bases spanning the gap. This CDR3 contains 13 residues. The germline gives CDR1 MGHDK, CDR2 SYGVNS. The CDR3 reads CASSDFPGYEQYF. Written as DNA, the CDR3 is TGTGCCAGCAGTGATTTCCCAGGCTACGAGCAGTACTTC.

This clone appeared a few times. The rearrangement links TRBV29-1 to TRBJ2-1; the match to TRBD1 covers 12 bases. The V and J ends lost 6 bases and 5 bases, in that order; junction bases with no gene match: 5. CDR1 is SQVTM, CDR2 ANQGSEA, per germline. This CDR3 spans 14 amino acids. Written as DNA, the CDR3 is TGCAGCGTCCGGGACAGGGGGCAACACAATGAGCAGTTCTTC. This translates into CSVRDRGQHNEQFF.

DNA of the CDR3: TGTGCCAGCAGCCCCCGCAGGGGAGCCTACGAGCAGTACTTC. Amino acid sequence: CASSPRRGAYEQYF. J is TRBJ2-7 and V is TRBV11-2; D might be TRBD1 (6 bases). V lost 5 bases and J lost 2, with 13 bases in between. The CDR3 has 14 residues. Germline assignment: CDR1 SGHAT and CDR2 FQNNGV.

J is TRBJ2-7 and V is TRBV28, with D possibly matching TRBD1 (6 bases). Germline V CDR1 and CDR2: MDHEN, SYDVKM. The CDR3 length is 13 residues. V lost 6 bases, J lost 4 bases, and 13 bases lay in between. CDR3 in amino acids: CASRDSRAYEQYF. The CDR3, as DNA: TGTGCCAGCAGGGACAGTAGGGCGTACGAGCAGTACTTC.

On this clone: A much larger clone differs by one base, so this may be a read error. The chain combines TRBV5-1 with TRBJ2-3; no definite D call. The germline V and J ends were trimmed by 4 bases and 1 base, with 7 bases remaining between them. CDR1 SGHRS and CDR2 YFSETQ come from the germline V gene. The CDR3 consists of 13 residues. CDR3 nucleotide sequence: TGCGCCAGCAGCCCCCCGGGCACAGATACGCAGTATTTT. It yields the protein CASSPPGTDTQYF.

As regards this clone: Being one base from a much bigger clone, this may be a read error. V is TRBV13 and J is TRBJ2-3, with 14 bases aligning to TRBD2. CDR3 length: 15 residues. V dropped 5 bases and J dropped 4; count of bases not matched to a gene: 2. Germline CDR1 PRHDT, CDR2 FYEKMQ (reference sequence). The CDR3, as DNA: TGTGCCAGCAGCCTGGGACTAGCGGGAGCAGATACGCAGTATTTT. It codes for CASSLGLAGADTQYF. The entire variable domain, with the rest obtained from reference TRBV13 and TRBJ2-3, is as follows: AAGVIQSPRHLIKEKRETATLKCYPIPRHDTVYWYQQGPGQDPQFLISFYEKMQSDKGSIPDRFSAQQFSDYHSELNMSSLELGDSALYFCASSLGLAGADTQYFGPGTRLTVL.

The chain joins TRBV19 to TRBJ1-2; D is possibly TRBD1 (6 bases). The CDR3 covers 17 residues. V lost 5 bases and J 3 bases, leaving 22 bases between the germline ends. The germline V gene encodes CDR1 LNHDA and CDR2 SQIVND (reference sequence). Written as DNA, the CDR3 is TGTGCCAGTAGTCCACGAGGGACATTCAGTTCCTACTATGGCTACACCTTC. It encodes CASSPRGTFSSYYGYTF.

The table lists this clone with a few counts. This sequence joins TRBV6-1 and TRBJ1-2; 9 nucleotides match TRBD1. The V segment lost 2 bases and the J segment 2 bases; nucleotides outside the gene matches: 12. CDR3 size: 18 residues. Germline CDR1 reads MNHNS; CDR2 reads SASEGT. CDR3 sequence (DNA): TGTGCCAGCAGTGAAAGGGGACAGGGTACCCTTGTCAACTATGGCTACACCTTC. Translated, it gives CASSERGQGTLVNYGYTF.

The rearrangement links TRBV11-2 to TRBJ2-3; D uncertain. The V gene's germline CDR1 is SGHAT and CDR2 FQNNGV. This CDR3 has 15 amino acids. V dropped 1 base and J dropped 0 bases, with 8 bases sitting between them. CDR3 loop: CASSLGGRSTDTQYF. The CDR3 coding sequence is TGTGCCAGCAGCTTAGGGGGTAGAAGCACAGATACGCAGTATTTT.

V and J are TRBV30 and TRBJ2-1; a weak D match, TRBD2 (6 bases). Germline lookup yields CDR1 GTSNPN and CDR2 SVGIG (reference sequence). V was trimmed by 3 bases and J by 3 bases, leaving 12 bases between them. The CDR3 spans 14 residues. CDR3 amino acids: CAWRRSGGYNEQFF. In DNA, the CDR3 is TGTGCCTGGAGGCGTAGCGGAGGCTACAATGAGCAGTTCTTC.

This chain joins TRBV30 and TRBJ1-1; no reliable D call. Looked up from germline, CDR1 is GTSNPN and CDR2 is SVGIG (reference sequence). Trimming left V 4 bases short and J 3 bases short, with 9 bases between. The CDR3 runs to 12 residues. The CDR3 DNA follows: TGTGCCTGGACCCCCCAGGACACTGAAGCTTTCTTT. It codes for CAWTPQDTEAFF.

The chain employs TRBV4-1 and TRBJ2-7; 7 positions match TRBD1. Germline CDR1 reads MGHRA; CDR2 reads YSYEKL. With 4 bases clipped from V and 3 bases from J, the junction kept 6 bases outside the gene matches. The CDR3 consists of 14 residues. The chain's CDR3 is CASSRTGTDYEQYF. The CDR3 DNA sequence: TGCGCCAGCAGCCGCACCGGGACAGACTACGAGCAGTACTTC.

J is TRBJ1-1 and V is TRBV7-2; D may be TRBD1 (5 bases). V lost 1 base to trimming and J lost 3 bases, with 12 bases between them. CDR1 and CDR2 (germline): SGHTA, FQGNSA. The CDR3 loop spans 15 amino acids. CDR3 region: CASSLEGDAYTEAFF. For the CDR3, the DNA is TGTGCCAGCAGCTTAGAAGGGGACGCCTACACTGAAGCTTTCTTT.

This clone was detected a few times. The chain links TRBV28 to TRBJ1-1; possible D gene TRBD1, 5 bases. The CDR3 is 14 amino acids. The germline V and J ends were trimmed by 2 bases and 3 bases, with 10 bases remaining between them. Germline-derived CDR1 and CDR2 are MDHEN and SYDVKM. The CDR3 sequence is CASSLGRADTEAFF. The DNA for the CDR3 is TGTGCCAGCAGTTTAGGCAGGGCGGACACTGAAGCTTTCTTT.

This clone was seen more than once but under ten times. The genes are TRBV9 and TRBJ2-7; 9 nucleotides line up with TRBD2. This CDR3 comprises 15 residues. Losses at the gene ends were 0 bases for V and 3 bases for J; bases not matched to a gene: 4. CDR1 and CDR2 (germline): SGDLS, YYNGEE. The CDR3 spells CASSVGAGGYYEQYF. The CDR3 DNA follows: TGTGCCAGCAGCGTAGGTGCGGGAGGGTACTACGAGCAGTACTTC.

This clone appeared a few times. The V and J genes are TRBV7-3 and TRBJ2-1, with D uncertain. Trimming left V 5 bases short and J 0 bases short, with 8 bases between. The germline V gene encodes CDR1 SGHTA and CDR2 FQGTGA. The length of the CDR3 is 14 residues. This chain's CDR3 is CASSQDGSYNEQFF. DNA of the CDR3: TGTGCCAGCAGCCAGGACGGCTCCTACAATGAGCAGTTCTTC.

This clone was found a few times. The CDR3 sequence is CAWSPFPAGGLVDTQYF. The CDR3 region has the DNA TGTGCCTGGAGCCCATTTCCCGCAGGGGGACTTGTAGATACGCAGTATTTT. The chain recombines TRBV30 with TRBJ2-3; a possible D gene is TRBD1 (7 bases). The germline V gene encodes CDR1 GTSNPN and CDR2 SVGIG (reference sequence). Trimming removed 3 bases at V and 5 bases at J, with 24 bases between. This CDR3 is built from 17 residues.

This clone was counted between two and nine times. This sequence joins TRBV25-1 and TRBJ1-2; D remains ambiguous. The CDR3 sequence is 13 residues long. The V end lost 2 bases, the J end lost 5 bases, and 9 bases lay between the germline ends. CDR1 and CDR2 from the germline V gene are MGHDK and SYGVNS. CDR3 nucleotide sequence: TGTGCCAGCAGTGAAGGCGGAAGATATGGCTACACCTTC. This encodes CASSEGGRYGYTF.

The V gene is TRBV9, the J gene TRBJ2-7; D remains unclear. In germline, CDR1 is SGDLS, CDR2 YYNGEE. The CDR3 is made up of 14 amino acids. Trimming shortened V by 4 bases and J by 6 bases, and 17 bases separated the two germline ends. CDR3 region: CASSWQDQIGEQYF. The DNA of the CDR3 is TGTGCCAGCAGCTGGCAGGACCAAATAGGCGAGCAGTACTTC.

This clone was recorded many times. This chain uses TRBV19 with TRBJ2-7, with 8 positions matching TRBD1. The length of the CDR3 is 14 residues. The ends lost 5 bases at V and 3 bases at J; junction bases unmatched: 6. CDR1 is LNHDA, CDR2 SQIVND, per germline (reference sequence). CDR3 DNA sequence: TGTGCCAGTAGTCCGACAGGGGTGGTCTACGAGCAGTACTTC. This translates into CASSPTGVVYEQYF.

Regarding this clone: A clone one base away is much larger, so this may be a read error. The chain couples TRBV7-9 to TRBJ2-7, with D hard to call. Germline V gene data show CDR1 as SEHNR and CDR2 as FQNEAQ (reference sequence). The ends were cut back, 2 bases at V and 3 bases at J, with 2 bases in the middle. The CDR3 totals 11 residues. This CDR3 reads CASSLNYEQYF. DNA for the CDR3: TGTGCCAGCAGCTTAAACTACGAGCAGTACTTC.

The chain recombines TRBV30 with TRBJ2-3, with 8 bases aligning to TRBD2. This CDR3 comprises 13 residues. The V gene end was trimmed by 8 bases and the J gene end by 1 base; junction bases not matched to a gene: 5. The germline gives CDR1 GTSNPN, CDR2 SVGIG (reference sequence). The CDR3 here is CARKTSGTDTQYF. CDR3 in DNA: TGTGCCCGAAAGACTAGCGGCACAGATACGCAGTATTTT.